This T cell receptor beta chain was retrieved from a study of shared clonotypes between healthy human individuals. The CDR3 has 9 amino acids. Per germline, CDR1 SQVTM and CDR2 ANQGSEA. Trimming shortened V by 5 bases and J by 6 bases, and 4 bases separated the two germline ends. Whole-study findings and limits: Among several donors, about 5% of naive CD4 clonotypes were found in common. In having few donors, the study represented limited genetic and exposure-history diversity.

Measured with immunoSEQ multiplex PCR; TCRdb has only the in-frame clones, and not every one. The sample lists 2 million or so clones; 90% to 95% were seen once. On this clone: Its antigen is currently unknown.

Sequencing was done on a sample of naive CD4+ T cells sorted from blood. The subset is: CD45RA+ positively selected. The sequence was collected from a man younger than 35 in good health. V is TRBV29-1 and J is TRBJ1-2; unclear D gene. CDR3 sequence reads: CSVRDGYTF. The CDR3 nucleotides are TGCAGCGTTCGTGATGGCTACACCTTC.